These T cell receptor beta chains were read from a single sample in a study of blood T cell repertoires in COVID-19. TCRdb keeps only in-frame clones here, not all; method: immunoSEQ multiplex PCR. The table records approximately 89,000 clones, about 80% of them present only once. Sequencing was performed on peripheral blood. These TCRs come from a human donor in a cohort sampled during active COVID-19. The conserved cysteine and the conserved F or W are not part of the CDR3 here. The D gene is left open where the match is weak.

v_gene,d_gene,j_gene,CDR3aa
TRBV30,TRBD1,TRBJ1-1,AASSTGVTEAF
TRBV27,TRBD2,TRBJ2-7,ASSLGTSRSYEQY
TRBV6-5,TRBD2,TRBJ2-7,ASSSMGLAGEGQY
TRBV6-2/TRBV6-3,.,TRBJ2-1,ASSYSSRNPRDNEQF
TRBV10-2,TRBD1,TRBJ2-7,ASTDRGSYEQY
TRBV4-2,TRBD2,TRBJ2-1,ASSQVAGGRRF
TRBV2,.,TRBJ1-2,ASSVGGEGGYT
TRBV19,TRBD2,TRBJ2-7,ASSERLAGHHSYEQY
TRBV28,.,TRBJ1-4,ASSLGVREKLF
TRBV19,TRBD1,TRBJ1-1,ASSGTGHTEAF
TRBV9,TRBD2,TRBJ2-7,ASSVEPSGVYEQY
TRBV11-2,TRBD1,TRBJ1-2,ASSTSRGLFGGYT